These 18 T cell receptor beta chains were all obtained from the same sample, sequenced in a study of shared clonotypes between healthy human individuals. TCRdb's copy holds only in-frame clones and misses some; the assay was immunoSEQ multiplex PCR. The sample records approximately 2.1 million clones, 85% to 95% being singletons. The sequenced material came from naive CD4+ T cells from PBMCs. Subset described: CD45RA+ positively selected. The origin of the receptors is a man younger than 35 in good health. Some clones in this sample may be carry-over from other donors' samples.

Worth noting for this clone: Other nucleotide sequences from this sample produce the same CDR3. The chain has TRBV20-1 and TRBJ2-1; perhaps TRBD2 as D (6 bases). The V and J ends lost 6 bases and 10 bases respectively, with 10 bases between them. This CDR3 is built from 10 residues. Looked up from germline, CDR1 is DFQATT and CDR2 is SNEGSKA (reference sequence). CDR3 sequence: CSAPAGEQFF. The DNA for the CDR3 is TGCAGTGCCCCCGCGGGAGAGCAGTTCTTC.

The chain links TRBV5-4 to TRBJ2-3, with 10 nucleotides matching TRBD1. After removal of 4 bases from V and 2 bases from J, the junction contained 4 bases not matched to a gene. Germline V gives CDR1 SGHNT, CDR2 YYREEE (reference sequence). The CDR3 contains 15 residues. Here the CDR3 DNA reads TGTGCCAGCAGCGCAAGACAGGGGGCCACAGATACGCAGTATTTT. This translates into CASSARQGATDTQYF.

This chain links TRBV30 with TRBJ1-1, with D unresolved. V was cut by 3 bases and J by 0 bases, with 8 bases left in between. This CDR3 region has 13 residues. The V gene's germline CDR1 is GTSNPN and CDR2 SVGIG (reference sequence). CDR3 protein: CAWRWTVNTEAFF. The CDR3 nucleotides read TGTGCCTGGAGGTGGACGGTGAACACTGAAGCTTTCTTT. Full variable domain (rest looked up from reference TRBV30 and TRBJ1-1): SQTIHQWPATLVQPVGSPLSLECTVEGTSNPNLYWYRQAAGRGLQLLFYSVGIGQISSEVPQNLSASRPQDRQFILSSKKLLLSDSGFYLCAWRWTVNTEAFFGQGTRLTVV.

The rearrangement links TRBV19 to TRBJ2-6; TRBD1 might be the D (6 bases). The CDR3 is 15 amino acids. Trimming took off 9 bases at V and 2 bases at J, with 14 bases between the two ends. Germline-derived CDR1 and CDR2 are LNHDA and SQIVND (reference sequence). This CDR3 is CASKGGRAGANVLTF. The CDR3 nucleotides are TGTGCCAGCAAAGGGGGAAGGGCTGGGGCCAACGTCCTGACTTTC.

The chain links TRBV16 to TRBJ1-2; no clear D gene. With 3 bases removed from V and 4 bases from J, the gap between germline ends came to 9 bases. Germline V gives CDR1 KGHSY, CDR2 FQNENV. CDR3 size: 13 residues. The DNA of the CDR3 is TGTGCCAGCAGCCATTCGTTGGGCTATGGCTACACCTTC. Translating gives CASSHSLGYGYTF.

The chain is built from TRBV7-2 and TRBJ2-3; possibly TRBD2 for D (5 bases). The V end lost 5 bases, the J end lost 0 bases, and 18 bases lay between the germline ends. This CDR3 is built from 17 residues. Looked up from germline, CDR1 is SGHTA and CDR2 is FQGNSA. This chain's CDR3 is CASSRQLSGRSTDTQYF. In DNA form, the CDR3 reads TGTGCCAGCAGCCGTCAGTTGAGCGGAAGAAGCACAGATACGCAGTATTTT.

This chain connects TRBV11-1 to TRBJ2-7; 8 nucleotides match TRBD1. Trimming at V came to 0 bases and at J to 5 bases, leaving 6 bases not matched to a gene. The CDR3 length is 15 residues. Germline V gene sequence: CDR1 SGHAT, CDR2 FQDESV (reference sequence). The CDR3 protein is CASSLALGQGHEQYF. The CDR3 DNA sequence: TGTGCCAGCAGCTTAGCGCTCGGACAGGGCCACGAGCAGTACTTC.

This clone was detected only once. The chain joins TRBV28 to TRBJ2-4; D is unresolved. CDR1 is MDHEN, CDR2 SYDVKM, per germline. The V and J ends lost 6 bases and 0 bases respectively, with 21 bases between them. CDR3 length: 18 amino acids. In DNA form, the CDR3 reads TGTGCCAGCAGACCTGTTCCCGGGCCTCGTATAGCCAAAAACATTCAGTACTTC. It is translated as CASRPVPGPRIAKNIQYF.

The chain employs TRBV28 and TRBJ2-2; perhaps D is TRBD1 or TRBD2 (6 bases each). This CDR3 is built from 17 residues. Germline V gene data show CDR1 as MDHEN and CDR2 as SYDVKM. The ends were cut back, 8 bases at V and 4 bases at J, with 23 bases in the middle. The CDR3 bases are TGTGCCAGCTCAACCTGGAGGGGGGCCCTGGGCACCGGGGAGCTGTTTTTT. Translation gives CASSTWRGALGTGELFF.

Turning to this clone: Other nucleotide sequences in the sample specify the same CDR3. The rearrangement links TRBV19 to TRBJ1-3; tentative D call: TRBD1 (6 bases). V was pared by 6 bases and J by 0 bases, with 6 bases between. The CDR3 runs to 13 residues. Germline V gene data show CDR1 as LNHDA and CDR2 as SQIVND (reference sequence). CDR3 region: CASSRGSGNTIYF. The CDR3 region has the DNA TGTGCCAGTAGCAGGGGCTCTGGAAACACCATATATTTT.

The genes are TRBV6-1 and TRBJ1-3; D is ambiguous. The CDR3 has 13 amino acids. CDR1 MNHNS and CDR2 SASEGT come from the germline V gene. V was cut by 7 bases and J by 1 base, with 8 bases left in between. CDR3 DNA sequence: TGTGCCAGCACGAGACTTTCTGGAAACACCATATATTTT. Translating gives CASTRLSGNTIYF.

V gene TRBV18 combines with J gene TRBJ2-7, with D possibly being TRBD1 (5 bases). The V end was cut by 1 base, the J end by 2 bases, with 15 bases between. The germline CDR1 and CDR2 sequences are KGHSH and LQKENI. The CDR3 sequence is 16 residues long. The CDR3 nucleotides read TGTGCCAGCTCACCACGTGTAGGGGAACCTCCCTACGAGCAGTACTTC. Translating it yields CASSPRVGEPPYEQYF.

The J gene is TRBJ2-1, the V gene TRBV20-1, with D hard to call. This CDR3 spans 11 amino acids. The germline V gene has CDR1 DFQATT and CDR2 SNEGSKA (reference sequence). V lost 4 bases and J 5 bases, leaving 6 bases between the germline ends. The CDR3 loop reads CSAMSDNEQFF. The CDR3 DNA reads TGCAGTGCTATGTCAGACAATGAGCAGTTCTTC.

Regarding this clone: The germline gene is not matched at one end of the junction; a read error may be the cause. The sample contains more than one DNA sequence encoding this CDR3. The V gene is TRBV25-1, the J gene TRBJ1-5, with D possibly TRBD1 on 5 matching bases. Per germline, CDR1 MGHDK and CDR2 SYGVNS. The CDR3 sequence is 14 residues long. This chain's CDR3 is CASSQGSSGQPQHF. DNA for the CDR3: TGCGCCAGCAGTCAGGGTAGTTCAGGGCAGCCCCAGCATTTT.

The chain joins TRBV5-1 to TRBJ2-3, with 7 positions matching TRBD2. The CDR3 is 17 residues long. Germline CDR1 is SGHRS and CDR2 is YFSETQ. V shed 3 bases and J 0 bases; nucleotides not matched to a gene: 10. CDR3 sequence: CASSSGRGIGSTDTQYF. DNA for the CDR3: TGCGCCAGCAGCTCTGGGCGGGGGATAGGTAGCACAGATACGCAGTATTTT.

V is TRBV27 and J is TRBJ1-5, with D perhaps matching TRBD1 (5 bases). This CDR3 comprises 15 residues. Germline CDR1 MNHEY, CDR2 SMNVEV (reference sequence). V gave up 0 bases and J gave up 5 bases, with 11 bases separating them. The CDR3 DNA reads TGTGCCAGCAGTTTATCTCAGGGAACGGATCAGCCCCAGCATTTT. Translation gives CASSLSQGTDQPQHF.

The rearrangement links TRBV11-2 to TRBJ1-1; TRBD1 matches 7 bases. J gave up 10 bases and V 4 bases, and 12 bases lay outside the gene matches. Per the germline V gene, CDR1 is SGHAT and CDR2 is FQNNGV. This CDR3 contains 14 residues. This chain's CDR3 is CASSSPGQFQGAFF. The CDR3 nucleotides read TGTGCCAGCAGCTCACCGGGACAGTTCCAGGGAGCTTTCTTT.

This chain uses TRBV19 with TRBJ1-5; 7 bases agree with TRBD1. V lost 7 bases, J lost 7 bases, and 10 bases stayed unmatched. In germline, CDR1 is LNHDA, CDR2 SQIVND (reference sequence). The length of the CDR3 is 14 residues. CDR3 nucleotide sequence: TGTGCCAGTACTTTTGGGACAGCCGGACAGCCCCAGCATTTT. As protein: CASTFGTAGQPQHF.